Below, 9 T cell receptor beta chains from the same sample are listed, as sequenced in a study of response to subunit inactivated influenza vaccine. One entry per CDR3 protein results from TCRdb running MiXCR on the RT-PCR reads. Found here are under 800,000 distinct CDR3 sequences, approximately 15% of them singletons; the top ten hold around 6.5%. The sample consisted of PBMCs from blood, taken around 14 days before vaccination. The receptor source for this set is a man in his fifties who received an inactivated influenza vaccine.

This clonotype was counted a single time. DNA for the CDR3: TGTGCCAGCAGTTTTGGGACATCCAAAAGAAGCACAGATACGCAGTATTTT. Encoded protein: CASSFGTSKRSTDTQYF. This sequence joins TRBV6-2 or TRBV6-3 and TRBJ2-3; a weak D match, TRBD1 (6 bases). CDR1 and CDR2 from the germline V gene are MNHEY and SVGEGT. V lost 4 bases and J lost 0, with 17 bases in between. The CDR3 sequence is 17 residues long.

This clonotype was recorded many times. V and J are TRBV20-1 and TRBJ2-1, with D perhaps matching TRBD2 (5 bases). The ends were cut back, 3 bases at V and 5 bases at J, with 14 bases in the middle. Germline V CDR1 and CDR2: DFQATT, SNEGSKA (reference sequence). The CDR3 consists of 14 residues. The CDR3: CSASWRAPNNEQFF. CDR3 DNA sequence: TGCAGTGCTAGTTGGCGGGCCCCAAACAATGAGCAGTTCTTC.

This clonotype has at least ten counts. The chain employs TRBV4-3 and TRBJ2-1; 7 nucleotides match TRBD1. With 0 bases clipped from V and 8 bases from J, the junction kept 4 bases outside the gene matches. The CDR3 length is 14 residues. Germline V gives CDR1 LGHNA, CDR2 YSLEER. CDR3 residues: CASSQDRTGYEQFF. In DNA, the CDR3 is TGCGCCAGCAGCCAAGATCGGACAGGTTATGAGCAGTTCTTC.

The chain links TRBV28 to TRBJ1-1; no clear D. Trimming cost V 5 bases and J 1 base, with 8 bases left between them. From germline, CDR1 is MDHEN and CDR2 SYDVKM. The length of the CDR3 is 13 residues. CDR3 in amino acids: CASSLPENTEAFF. The CDR3 coding sequence is TGTGCCAGCAGTCTTCCGGAGAACACTGAAGCTTTCTTT.

The J gene is TRBJ1-5, the V gene TRBV7-8; D uncertain. Germline assignment: CDR1 SGHVS and CDR2 FQNEAQ. This CDR3 contains 14 residues. Trimming took 5 bases from V and 3 from J, leaving 11 bases between them. CDR3 sequence: CASSASGFNQPQHF. For the CDR3, the DNA is TGTGCCAGCAGCGCGTCGGGGTTCAATCAGCCCCAGCATTTT. The complete variable domain, with remaining parts taken from reference TRBV7-8 and TRBJ1-5, reads GAGVSQSPRYKVAKRGQDVALRCDPISGHVSLFWYQQALGQGPEFLTYFQNEAQLDKSGLPSDRFFAERPEGSVSTLKIQRTQQEDSAVYLCASSASGFNQPQHFGDGTRLSIL.

This clonotype appeared a few times. V is TRBV10-2 and J is TRBJ2-3; D remains unclear. The CDR3 is 17 amino acids. Germline loops: CDR1 WSHSY, CDR2 SAAADI. Trimming left V 0 bases short and J 4 bases short, with 17 bases between. This chain's CDR3 is CASSESTGGSFPDTQYF. The CDR3, as DNA: TGCGCCAGCAGTGAGTCGACCGGCGGTTCATTCCCAGATACGCAGTATTTT.

V and J are TRBV14 and TRBJ2-3, with D unclear. The V gene's germline CDR1 is SGHDN and CDR2 FVKESK. The CDR3 covers 15 residues. V lost 2 bases, J lost 2 bases, and 11 bases lay in between. CDR3 residues: CASSQIRSTTDTQYF. CDR3 coding DNA: TGTGCCAGCAGCCAAATTCGGTCCACCACAGATACGCAGTATTTT.

This clonotype came up a few times. V usage is TRBV27 and J usage is TRBJ1-1; 9 bases align to TRBD1. Germline V CDR1 and CDR2: MNHEY, SMNVEV (reference sequence). Losses at the gene ends were 4 bases for V and 11 bases for J; bases not matched to a gene: 5. The CDR3 totals 12 residues. DNA of the CDR3: TGTGCCAGCAGTTCAGTCGGGACAGGGGCTTTCTTT. Translating it yields CASSSVGTGAFF.

This clonotype came up a few times. In nucleotides, the CDR3 is TGTGCCAGCGGGGAGACAGGGACGTTGACTGAAGCTTTCTTT. Its protein is CASGETGTLTEAFF. The chain uses TRBV2 and TRBJ1-1; 7 nucleotides agree with TRBD1. J was trimmed by 5 bases and V by 8 bases; bases with no gene match: 11. The CDR3 totals 14 residues. Germline-derived CDR1 and CDR2 are SNHLY and FYNNEI. Full variable domain (remainder filled in from reference TRBV2 and TRBJ1-1): EPEVTQTPSHQVTQMGQEVILRCVPISNHLYFYWYRQILGQKVEFLVSFYNNEISEKSEIFDDQFSVERPDGSNFTLKIRSTKLEDSAMYFCASGETGTLTEAFFGQGTRLTVV.